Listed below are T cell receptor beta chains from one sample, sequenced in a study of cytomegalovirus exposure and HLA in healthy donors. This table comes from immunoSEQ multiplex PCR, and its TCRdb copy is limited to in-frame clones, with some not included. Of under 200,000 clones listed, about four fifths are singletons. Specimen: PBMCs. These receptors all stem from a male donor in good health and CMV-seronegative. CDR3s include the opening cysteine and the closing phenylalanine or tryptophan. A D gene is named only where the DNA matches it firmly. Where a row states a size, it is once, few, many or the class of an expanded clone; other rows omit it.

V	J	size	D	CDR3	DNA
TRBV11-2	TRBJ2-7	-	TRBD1	CASSAQGKEQYF	TGTGCCAGCAGCGCACAGGGGAAAGAGCAGTACTTC
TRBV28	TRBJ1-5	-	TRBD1	CASTGQGSTQPQHF	TGTGCCAGCACCGGACAGGGTTCCACTCAGCCCCAGCATTTT
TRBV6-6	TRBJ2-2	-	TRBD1	CASSHRTGGTGELFF	TGTGCCAGCAGTCACCGGACAGGGGGCACCGGGGAGCTGTTTTTT
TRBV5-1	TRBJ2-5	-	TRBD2	CASSLDGLSAGGETQYF	TGCGCCAGCAGCTTGGATGGTCTATCAGCGGGGGGGGAGACCCAGTACTTC
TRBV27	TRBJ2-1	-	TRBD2	CASSPGGAGEQFF	TGTGCCAGCAGCCCCGGGGGGGCGGGTGAGCAGTTCTTC
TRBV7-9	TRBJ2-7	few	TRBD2	CSSSQNRTSGSYEQYF	TGTTCCAGCAGCCAAAATCGGACTAGCGGGAGCTACGAGCAGTACTTC
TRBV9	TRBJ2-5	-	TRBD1	CASSGSTGGETQYF	TGTGCCAGCAGCGGAAGTACAGGGGGAGAGACCCAGTACTTC
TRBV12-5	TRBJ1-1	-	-	CASGPGDRATEAFF	TGTGCTAGTGGTCCGGGGGATAGGGCCACTGAAGCTTTCTTT
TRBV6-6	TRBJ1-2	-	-	CASSQPATGTRGYTF	TGTGCCAGCAGCCAACCGGCCACAGGGACCCGCGGCTACACCTTC
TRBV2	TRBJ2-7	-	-	CASSEFGPFEQYF	TGTGCCAGCAGTGAATTTGGCCCCTTCGAGCAGTACTTC
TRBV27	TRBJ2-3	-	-	CASSSPPRPSSTDTQYF	TGTGCCAGCAGTTCCCCCCCTCGTCCTTCTAGCACAGATACGCAGTATTTT
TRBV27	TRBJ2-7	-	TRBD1	CASSPQRDRLVEQYF	TGTGCCAGCAGTCCACAAAGGGACAGGCTCGTCGAGCAGTACTTC
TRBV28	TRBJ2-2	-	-	CASSLRLVRTGELFF	TGTGCCAGCAGTTTACGGCTAGTTAGGACCGGGGAGCTGTTTTTT
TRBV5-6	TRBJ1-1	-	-	CASSLGAGTLFSEAFF	TGTGCCAGCAGCTTGGGAGCGGGGACGCTCTTTTCTGAAGCTTTCTTT
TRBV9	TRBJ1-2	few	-	CASSVASPGYTF	TGTGCCAGCAGCGTGGCCTCCCCTGGCTACACCTTC
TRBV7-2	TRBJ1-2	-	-	CASSSEGYGYTF	TGTGCCAGCAGCTCGGAGGGCTATGGCTACACCTTC
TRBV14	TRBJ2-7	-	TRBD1	CASSQTGTGPYEQYF	TGTGCCAGCAGCCAAACCGGGACAGGGCCCTACGAGCAGTACTTC
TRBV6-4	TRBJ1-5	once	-	CASSLTGGPDQPQHF	TGTGCCAGCAGCCTGACGGGGGGGCCTGACCAGCCCCAGCATTTT
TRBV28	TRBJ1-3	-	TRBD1	CASTPQGGLNTIYF	TGTGCCAGCACCCCGCAGGGGGGTTTAAACACCATATATTTT
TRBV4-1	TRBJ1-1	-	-	CASSQDGAALNTEAFF	TGCGCCAGCAGCCAAGATGGGGCAGCTTTGAACACTGAAGCTTTCTTT
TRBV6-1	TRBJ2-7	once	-	CASTILRGSYEQYF	TGTGCCAGCACAATTTTACGGGGCTCCTACGAGCAGTACTTC
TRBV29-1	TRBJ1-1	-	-	CSVERGTLNTEAFF	TGCAGCGTTGAAAGAGGGACATTGAACACTGAAGCTTTCTTT
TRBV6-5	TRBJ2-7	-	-	CASSYYAWSYEQYF	TGTGCCAGCAGTTATTACGCGTGGTCCTACGAGCAGTACTTC
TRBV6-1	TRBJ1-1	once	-	CASSARSGGTEAFF	TGTGCCAGCAGTGCCCGATCGGGAGGCACTGAAGCTTTCTTT
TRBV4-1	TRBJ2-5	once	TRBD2	CASSQLAGGLETQYF	TGCGCCAGCAGCCAGCTAGCGGGGGGATTAGAGACCCAGTACTTC
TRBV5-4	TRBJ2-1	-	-	CASSSPFQGTDNEQFF	TGTGCCAGCAGCTCCCCCTTCCAGGGGACGGACAATGAGCAGTTCTTC
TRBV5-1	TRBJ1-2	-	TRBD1	CASSPRDREELANYGYTF	TGCGCCAGCAGCCCCAGGGACAGAGAAGAGTTAGCTAACTATGGCTACACCTTC
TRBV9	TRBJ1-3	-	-	CASSVEEGNTIYF	TGTGCCAGCAGCGTAGAGGAGGGAAACACCATATATTTT
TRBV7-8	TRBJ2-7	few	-	CASSLGAETYEQYF	TGTGCCAGCAGCTTAGGGGCCGAAACCTACGAGCAGTACTTC
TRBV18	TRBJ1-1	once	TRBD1	CASSRKTGDVAFF	TGTGCCAGCTCACGAAAGACAGGGGACGTAGCTTTCTTT
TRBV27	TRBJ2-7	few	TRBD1	CASSRATGIGYEQYF	TGTGCCAGCAGTAGAGCGACAGGGATTGGATACGAGCAGTACTTC
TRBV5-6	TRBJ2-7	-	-	CASSLLGGDEQYF	TGTGCCAGCAGCTTGCTGGGCGGGGACGAGCAGTACTTC
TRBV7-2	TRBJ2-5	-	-	CASSYSQTQYF	TGTGCCAGCAGCTACAGTCAGACCCAGTACTTC
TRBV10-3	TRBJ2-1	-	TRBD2	CAISPRGGTDLNEQFF	TGTGCCATCAGTCCTCGCGGGGGTACGGACCTGAATGAGCAGTTCTTC
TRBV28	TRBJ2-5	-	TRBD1	CASRPGTGEETQYF	TGTGCCAGCAGGCCGGGGACAGGGGAAGAGACCCAGTACTTC
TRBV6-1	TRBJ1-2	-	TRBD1	CASSGDRGLGGYTF	TGTGCCAGCAGTGGCGACAGGGGGTTGGGGGGCTACACCTTC
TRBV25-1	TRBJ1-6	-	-	CASSEWEGLGHNSPLHF	TGTGCCAGCAGTGAATGGGAGGGGCTAGGCCATAATTCACCCCTCCACTTT
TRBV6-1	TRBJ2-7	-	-	CASKQSNTYEQYF	TGTGCCAGCAAACAGTCCAATACCTACGAGCAGTACTTC
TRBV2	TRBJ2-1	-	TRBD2	CASRISAGGPKFF	TGTGCCAGCAGAATTTCGGCGGGGGGGCCCAAGTTCTTC
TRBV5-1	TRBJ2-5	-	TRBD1	CASSLDRVSETQYF	TGCGCCAGCAGCTTAGACAGGGTATCAGAGACCCAGTACTTC
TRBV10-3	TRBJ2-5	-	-	CATGGYQETQYF	TGTGCCACAGGAGGGTACCAAGAGACCCAGTACTTC
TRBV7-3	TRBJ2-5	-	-	CASSLYPPKGRGGIETQYF	TGTGCCAGCAGCTTATATCCACCGAAGGGGAGGGGGGGGATAGAGACCCAGTACTTC
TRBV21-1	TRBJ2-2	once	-	CASSSQGRGELFF	TGTGCCAGCAGCTCACAGGGGCGTGGGGAGCTGTTTTTT
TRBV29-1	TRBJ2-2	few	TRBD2	CSALGGRALNTGELFF	TGCAGTGCCCTCGGCGGGAGGGCCCTAAACACCGGGGAGCTGTTTTTT
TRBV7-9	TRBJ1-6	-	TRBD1	CSSRPGTVNSPLHF	TGTTCCAGCAGACCCGGGACAGTTAATTCACCCCTCCACTTT
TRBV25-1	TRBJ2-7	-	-	CASSEAVTGSEQYF	TGTGCCAGCAGTGAAGCGGTGACAGGCAGCGAGCAGTACTTC